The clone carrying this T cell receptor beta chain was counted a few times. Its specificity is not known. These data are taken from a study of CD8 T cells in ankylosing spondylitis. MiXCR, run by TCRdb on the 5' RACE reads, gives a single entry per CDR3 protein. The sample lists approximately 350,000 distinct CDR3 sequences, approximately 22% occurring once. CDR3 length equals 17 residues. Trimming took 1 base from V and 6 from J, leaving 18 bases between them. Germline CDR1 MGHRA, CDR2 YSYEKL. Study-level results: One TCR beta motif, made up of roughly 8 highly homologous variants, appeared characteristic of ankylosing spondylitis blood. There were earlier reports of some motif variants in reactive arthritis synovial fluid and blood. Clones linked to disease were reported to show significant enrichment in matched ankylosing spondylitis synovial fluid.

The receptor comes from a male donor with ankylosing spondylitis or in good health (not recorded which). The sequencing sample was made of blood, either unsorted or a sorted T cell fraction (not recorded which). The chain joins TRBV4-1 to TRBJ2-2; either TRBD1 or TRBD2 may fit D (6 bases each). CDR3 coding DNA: TGCGCCAGCAGCCAAGGGGGCTACGGGGGCTGGGCCGGGGAGCTGTTTTTT. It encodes CASSQGGYGGWAGELFF.